The rows below give T cell receptor beta chains drawn from one sample of a study of memory CD4+ T cells and cytomegalovirus serostatus. The method was immunoSEQ multiplex PCR; TCRdb's version includes in-frame clones alone and lacks a portion of them. The sample has tens of thousands of clones, around 74% seen once. Sequenced: memory CD4+ T cells from blood. The receptors originated from an adult in good health and CMV-seronegative. Some clones in this sample may be carry-over from other donors' samples. CDR3s include the opening cysteine and the closing phenylalanine or tryptophan. A D gene is named only where the DNA matches it firmly. Not all rows give a size; the values are once, few, many and, for expanded clones, a class.

d_gene	abundance	j_gene	v_gene	CDR3nt	CDR3aa
NA	NA	TRBJ1-4	TRBV5-6	TGTGCCAGCAGCTTGTCCCGTTCCGAAAAACTGTTTTTT	CASSLSRSEKLFF
TRBD1	few	TRBJ2-7	TRBV27	TGTGCCAGCAGCCCATACAGGGGGCGCACCTACGAGCAGTACTTC	CASSPYRGRTYEQYF
NA	NA	TRBJ2-7	TRBV20-1	TGCAGTGCTAGACGGACCTACGAGCAGTACTTC	CSARRTYEQYF
NA	NA	TRBJ1-1	TRBV9	TGTGCCAGCAGCGTCCTTTACCGGGGCACTGAAGCTTTCTTT	CASSVLYRGTEAFF
NA	NA	TRBJ2-5	TRBV5-1	TGCGCCAGCAGCTTGGATCAGGGGACCCAGTACTTC	CASSLDQGTQYF
NA	NA	TRBJ2-5	TRBV7-9	TGTGCCAGCGCCAGACAAGAGACCCAGTACTTC	CASARQETQYF
NA	NA	TRBJ1-1	TRBV7-2	TGTGCCAGCAGTAGCAGGGGCCTCCACACTGAAGCTTTCTTT	CASSSRGLHTEAFF
TRBD1	NA	TRBJ1-2	TRBV2	TGTGCCAGCAGTGCGCAGAGCACGATGACAGGGTCTGGCTACACCTTC	CASSAQSTMTGSGYTF
NA	NA	TRBJ1-1	TRBV6-5	TGTGCCAGCAGTTACGCGGCAGGGCTCACTGAAGCTTTCTTT	CASSYAAGLTEAFF
NA	few	TRBJ1-6	TRBV10-2	TGCGCCAGCACCTCGGCAGATTATAATTCACCCCTCCACTTT	CASTSADYNSPLHF
TRBD1	few	TRBJ1-2	TRBV5-1	TGCGCCAGCAGCTTGCTGCAGGGGGGCCCCAACACCTTC	CASSLLQGGPNTF
TRBD1	NA	TRBJ1-5	TRBV7-8	TGTGCCAGCAGCTTATATAAGACAGGGGTTTACGGACAGCCCCAGCATTTT	CASSLYKTGVYGQPQHF
NA	NA	TRBJ1-6	TRBV7-2	TGTGCCAGCAGCTTACGAGGGACAAAAAATAATTCACCCCTCCACTTT	CASSLRGTKNNSPLHF
TRBD2	NA	TRBJ2-5	TRBV29-1	TGCAGCGTTGTAAGCGGGGGGGTTCAAGAGACCCAGTACTTC	CSVVSGGVQETQYF
TRBD1	NA	TRBJ1-3	TRBV10-3	TGTGCCATCAGTGACCTGGGACAGGGGACTGGAAACACCATATATTTT	CAISDLGQGTGNTIYF
NA	NA	TRBJ1-5	TRBV4-1	TGCGCCAGCAGCCAAGTTCTCGGTCAGCCCCAGCATTTT	CASSQVLGQPQHF
NA	NA	TRBJ1-2	TRBV27	TGTGCCAGCAGTTTATCTTGGGGGCGAGATGGCTACACCTTC	CASSLSWGRDGYTF
NA	NA	TRBJ1-1	TRBV6-5	TGTGCCAGCAGTTACTCGATAGAGGATGGGACTGAAGCTTTCTTT	CASSYSIEDGTEAFF
NA	NA	TRBJ2-7	TRBV6-1	TGTGCCAGCAGTGAAGCGCGGGGACACGGTCTTTCCTACGAGCAGTACTTC	CASSEARGHGLSYEQYF
NA	once	TRBJ2-7	TRBV5-4	TGTGCCAGCAGCTCCTCTACAGGTTCCTACGAGCAGTACTTC	CASSSSTGSYEQYF
TRBD2	few	TRBJ2-2	TRBV10-3	TGTGCCATCAGGGGGGCACTAGCGGGGGCAACCGGGGAGCTGTTTTTT	CAIRGALAGATGELFF
NA	NA	TRBJ1-2	TRBV25-1	TGTGCCAGCAGTGAATTTGGTGGTGGGAACTATGGCTACACCTTC	CASSEFGGGNYGYTF
TRBD2	NA	TRBJ2-3	TRBV2	TGTGCCAGCAGTCCGGGACTAGCGTATACCACAGATACGCAGTATTTT	CASSPGLAYTTDTQYF
NA	NA	TRBJ1-1	TRBV5-4	TGTGCCAGCAGCACGCGGAACACTGAAGCTTTCTTT	CASSTRNTEAFF
NA	once	TRBJ2-1	TRBV5-6	TGTGCCAGCAGCCGAACATCCGGGGCGAATGAGCAGTTCTTC	CASSRTSGANEQFF
NA	NA	TRBJ1-1	TRBV6-1	TGTGCCAGCAATCCAAGGGGTGGCCGGGCTGAAGCTTTCTTT	CASNPRGGRAEAFF
TRBD1	once	TRBJ1-5	TRBV28	TGTGCCAGCAGTCGGGACAGTTCGAGGCAGCCCCAGCATTTT	CASSRDSSRQPQHF
NA	NA	TRBJ2-7	TRBV5-1	TGCGCCAGCAGCCTTGGTTATCTGGAGGAGCAGTACTTC	CASSLGYLEEQYF
NA	NA	TRBJ1-2	TRBV19	TGTGCCAGTAGGTACAGGGACTATGGCTACACCTTC	CASRYRDYGYTF
NA	once	TRBJ2-7	TRBV25-1	TGTGCCAGCAGCCGAAACAAGTACGAGCAGTACTTC	CASSRNKYEQYF
TRBD1	few	TRBJ1-1	TRBV5-8	TGTGCCAGCAGCTTGGACAGGGGCAGTCGGCGGGCTTTCTTT	CASSLDRGSRRAFF
NA	once	TRBJ1-1	TRBV16	TGTGCCAGCAGCCAATTGCAGGGCGGGAACACTGAAGCTTTCTTT	CASSQLQGGNTEAFF
NA	NA	TRBJ1-1	TRBV6-5	TGTGCCAGCCGGGCGGACAGTTATGCTAGAGCTTTCTTT	CASRADSYARAFF
NA	NA	TRBJ1-1	TRBV29-1	TGCAGCGTTGGTTGGGGTATAGAAGCTTTCTTT	CSVGWGIEAFF
NA	NA	TRBJ2-3	TRBV7-8	TGTGCCAGCAGCTTCCAGGGCGGTGTTAATACGCAGTATTTT	CASSFQGGVNTQYF
TRBD1	NA	TRBJ2-7	TRBV10-2	TGCGCCAGCACCTTGACAGGGAATAAGTACGAGCAGTACTTC	CASTLTGNKYEQYF
NA	NA	TRBJ2-7	TRBV6-1	TGTGCCAGCATTGGGTGGGACTTAGGCTACGAGCAGTACTTC	CASIGWDLGYEQYF
NA	NA	TRBJ1-4	TRBV4-3	TGCGCCAGCAGCCAAACCCCTTCGGGACAACTGTTTTTT	CASSQTPSGQLFF
TRBD2	NA	TRBJ2-5	TRBV28	TGTGCCAGCAGTTTATGGGAGCGGGGTCAAGAGACCCAGTACTTC	CASSLWERGQETQYF
NA	NA	TRBJ1-1	TRBV7-2	TGTGCCAGCAGCTCTAACCACGGGGGGACTGAAGCTTTCTTT	CASSSNHGGTEAFF
NA	NA	TRBJ2-2	TRBV7-2	TGTGCCAGCAGCTTCCACGGGGCAGCTAACACCGGGGAGCTGTTTTTT	CASSFHGAANTGELFF
TRBD1	NA	TRBJ1-1	TRBV6-5	TGTGCCAGCATCGGGACAGGGGGTTCGAACACTGAAGCTTTCTTT	CASIGTGGSNTEAFF
NA	few	TRBJ2-2	TRBV14	TGTGCCAGCAGCCGGGATGTACCGAACACCGGGGAGCTGTTTTTT	CASSRDVPNTGELFF
NA	NA	TRBJ2-7	TRBV4-3	TGCGCCAGCAGCCAAACAGGCGACAAAGCCTACGAGCAGTACTTC	CASSQTGDKAYEQYF
TRBD1	NA	TRBJ2-7	TRBV9	TGTGCCAGCAGCGCCCTCTCGACAGGGCTGAGGGACGAGCAGTACTTC	CASSALSTGLRDEQYF
TRBD1	NA	TRBJ1-2	TRBV11-2	TGTGCCAGCAGCTTTACAGGAGGGGGCGATGGCTACACCTTC	CASSFTGGGDGYTF
NA	NA	TRBJ2-1	TRBV21-1	TGTGCCAGCAGGGTCCCCCGGGTCTGGAATGAGCAGTTCTTC	CASRVPRVWNEQFF
NA	NA	TRBJ1-1	TRBV6-1	TGTGCCAGCAGTGAATTCTTTAAGGGGAACACTGAAGCTTTCTTT	CASSEFFKGNTEAFF
NA	NA	TRBJ2-3	TRBV28	TGTGCCAGCAGCGCTTTAGGGCTCGGTGGGGAGGAGACAGATACGCAGTATTTT	CASSALGLGGEETDTQYF
TRBD1	NA	TRBJ2-7	TRBV10-3	TGTGCCATCAAGCCCGGGACAGCCTCCTACGAGCAGTACTTC	CAIKPGTASYEQYF
TRBD2	NA	TRBJ2-3	TRBV28	TGTGCCAGCAGTTCCCCTTTCGGCGGGGGGGCCGGCACAGATACGCAGTATTTT	CASSSPFGGGAGTDTQYF
NA	few	TRBJ2-3	TRBV11-3	TGTGCCAGCAGCTTAGTGTCCAACACAGATACGCAGTATTTT	CASSLVSNTDTQYF
NA	few	TRBJ2-5	TRBV7-2	TGTGCCAGCAGCCCCAAAGTGGAGACCCAGTACTTC	CASSPKVETQYF
TRBD1	NA	TRBJ1-2	TRBV19	TGTGCCAGTAGTTCCGGACAGGGGATAGCTATTAACTATGGCTACACCTTC	CASSSGQGIAINYGYTF
NA	NA	TRBJ2-4	TRBV9	TGTGCCAGCAGCGTAGAGGCCGGGACAAACATTCAGTACTTC	CASSVEAGTNIQYF
TRBD1	NA	TRBJ1-1	TRBV5-4	TGTGCCAGCAGCCTACCGACGACAGGGACGAACACTGAAGCTTTCTTT	CASSLPTTGTNTEAFF
NA	NA	TRBJ2-7	TRBV28	TGTGCCAGCAGTTTATACGCCTCCTACGAGCAGTACTTC	CASSLYASYEQYF
NA	NA	TRBJ1-6	TRBV5-6	TGTGCCAGCTTGCGGGGGGACTTGAATTCACCCCTCCACTTT	CASLRGDLNSPLHF